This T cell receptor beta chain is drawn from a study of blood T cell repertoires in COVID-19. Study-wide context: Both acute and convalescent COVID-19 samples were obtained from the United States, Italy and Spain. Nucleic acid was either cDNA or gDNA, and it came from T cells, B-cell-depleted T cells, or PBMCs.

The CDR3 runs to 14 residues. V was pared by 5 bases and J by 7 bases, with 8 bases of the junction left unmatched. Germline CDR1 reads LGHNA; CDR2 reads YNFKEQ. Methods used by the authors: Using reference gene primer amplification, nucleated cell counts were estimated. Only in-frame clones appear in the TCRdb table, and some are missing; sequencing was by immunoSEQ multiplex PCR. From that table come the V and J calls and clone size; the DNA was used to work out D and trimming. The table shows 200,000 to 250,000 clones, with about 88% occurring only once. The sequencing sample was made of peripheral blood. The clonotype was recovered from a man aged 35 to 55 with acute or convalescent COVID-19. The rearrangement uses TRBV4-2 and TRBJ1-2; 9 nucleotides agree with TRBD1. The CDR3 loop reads CASSVGQGLAGYTF. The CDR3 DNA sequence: TGTGCCAGCAGCGTGGGACAGGGTCTCGCTGGCTACACCTTC.